This TCR beta chain derives from a study of CD8+ T cells in alopecia areata. Study-level background: Treatment comprised oral tofacitinib, 5 to 10 mg twice daily, in treated patients. Patients remained on tofacitinib for 6 to 18 months and then went 6 months without it. Study-level points and caveats: The treated group had a single nonresponder, limiting CD8+ expansion-response conclusions.

This clone has more than one count but fewer than ten. The antigen is unknown. V was clipped by 4 bases and J by 7 bases, with 10 bases between them. Germline assignment: CDR1 MNHEY and CDR2 SVGAGI. There are 12 residues in the CDR3. Documented treatment: oral pan-JAK inhibitor, 5-10 mg twice daily. Alopecia areata patients provided lesional scalp punch biopsies and peripheral blood. RNA extraction and reverse transcription yielded cDNA as sequencing template. Assay: immunoSEQ multiplex PCR; the TCRdb copy retains only in-frame clones and omits some. The sample lists 150,000 to 200,000 clones, 60% occurring once.

This rearrangement joins TRBV6-5 to TRBJ1-2; no definite D call. The source of this sequence is a human donor with alopecia areata. The starting material was CD4+ T cells sorted from blood, obtained at week 24, from a patient treated with tofacitinib. The CDR3, as DNA: TGTGCCAGCAGTTCCCGGTACGGTGGCTACACCTTC. Protein: CASSSRYGGYTF.